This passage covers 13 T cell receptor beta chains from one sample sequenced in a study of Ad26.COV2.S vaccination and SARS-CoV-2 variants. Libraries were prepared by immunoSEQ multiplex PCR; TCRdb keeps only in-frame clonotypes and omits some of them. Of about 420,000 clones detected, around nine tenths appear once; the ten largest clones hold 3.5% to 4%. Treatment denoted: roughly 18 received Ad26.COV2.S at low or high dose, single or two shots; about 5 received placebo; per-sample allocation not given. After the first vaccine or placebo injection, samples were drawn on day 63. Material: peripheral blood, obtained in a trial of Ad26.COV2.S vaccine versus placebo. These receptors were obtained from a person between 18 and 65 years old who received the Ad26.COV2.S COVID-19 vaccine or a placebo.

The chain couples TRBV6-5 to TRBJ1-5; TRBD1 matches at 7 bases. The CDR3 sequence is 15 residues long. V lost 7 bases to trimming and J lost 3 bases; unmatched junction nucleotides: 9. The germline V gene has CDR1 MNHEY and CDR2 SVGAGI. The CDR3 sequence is CASNGQARHNQPQHF. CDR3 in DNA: TGTGCCAGCAATGGACAGGCTCGACACAATCAGCCCCAGCATTTT.

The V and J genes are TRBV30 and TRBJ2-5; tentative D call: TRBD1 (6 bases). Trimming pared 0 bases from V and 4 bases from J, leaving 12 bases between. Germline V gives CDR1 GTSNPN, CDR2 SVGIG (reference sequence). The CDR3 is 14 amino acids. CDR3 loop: CAWSVGRDTETQYF. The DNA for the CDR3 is TGTGCCTGGAGTGTAGGACGGGACACAGAGACCCAGTACTTC.

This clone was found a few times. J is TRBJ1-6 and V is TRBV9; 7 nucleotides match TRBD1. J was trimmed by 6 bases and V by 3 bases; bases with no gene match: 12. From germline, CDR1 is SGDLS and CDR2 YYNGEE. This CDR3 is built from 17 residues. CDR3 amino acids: CASSDGRGGASNSPLHF. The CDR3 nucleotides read TGTGCCAGCAGCGACGGACGAGGGGGCGCTTCTAATTCACCCCTCCACTTT.

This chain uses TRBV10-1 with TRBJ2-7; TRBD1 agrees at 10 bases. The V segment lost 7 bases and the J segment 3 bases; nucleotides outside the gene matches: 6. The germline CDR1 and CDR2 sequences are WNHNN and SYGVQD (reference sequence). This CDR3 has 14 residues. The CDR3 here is CASTIDRGLYEQYF. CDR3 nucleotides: TGCGCCAGCACCATCGACAGGGGGCTCTACGAGCAGTACTTC.

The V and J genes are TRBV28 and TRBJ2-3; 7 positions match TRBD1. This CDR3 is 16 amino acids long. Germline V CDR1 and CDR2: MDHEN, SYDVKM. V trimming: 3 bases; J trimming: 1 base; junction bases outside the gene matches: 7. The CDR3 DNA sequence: TGTGCCAGCAGTTTCCTGGACAGGAGACGCACAGATACGCAGTATTTT. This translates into CASSFLDRRRTDTQYF.

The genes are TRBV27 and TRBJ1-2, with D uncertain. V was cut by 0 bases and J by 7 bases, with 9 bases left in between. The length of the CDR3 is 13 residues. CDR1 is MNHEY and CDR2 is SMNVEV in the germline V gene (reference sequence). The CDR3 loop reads CASSLSFGSGYTF. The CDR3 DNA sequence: TGTGCCAGCAGTTTATCTTTCGGATCTGGCTACACCTTC.

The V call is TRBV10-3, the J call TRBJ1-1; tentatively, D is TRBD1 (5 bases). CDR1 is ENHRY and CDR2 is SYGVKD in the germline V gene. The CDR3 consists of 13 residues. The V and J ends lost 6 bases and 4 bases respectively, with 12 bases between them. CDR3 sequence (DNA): TGTGCCATCAGGGAGGGGATGGGCACTGAAGCTTTCTTT. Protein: CAIREGMGTEAFF.

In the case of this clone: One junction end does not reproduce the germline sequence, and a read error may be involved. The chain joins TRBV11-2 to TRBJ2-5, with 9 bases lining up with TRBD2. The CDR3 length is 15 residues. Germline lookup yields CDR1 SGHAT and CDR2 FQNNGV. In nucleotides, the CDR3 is TGTGCCACCAGCCTGGCGGGGGGGCCTGGGGAGACCCAGTACTTC. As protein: CATSLAGGPGETQYF.

CDR3: CASSPGAGGDETQYF. The CDR3, as DNA: TGTGCCAGCAGCCCCGGGGCAGGGGGTGACGAGACCCAGTACTTC. J is TRBJ2-5 and V is TRBV7-2; 7 bases fit TRBD1. The V and J ends lost 5 bases and 5 bases, in that order; junction bases with no gene match: 11. The CDR3 loop spans 15 amino acids. Germline V lookup: CDR1 SGHTA, CDR2 FQGNSA. The entire variable domain, with the rest obtained from reference TRBV7-2 and TRBJ2-5, is as follows: GAGVSQSPSNKVTEKGKDVELRCDPISGHTALYWYRQSLGQGLEFLIYFQGNSAPDKSGLPSDRFSAERTGGSVSTLTIQRTQQEDSAVYLCASSPGAGGDETQYFGPGTRLLVL.

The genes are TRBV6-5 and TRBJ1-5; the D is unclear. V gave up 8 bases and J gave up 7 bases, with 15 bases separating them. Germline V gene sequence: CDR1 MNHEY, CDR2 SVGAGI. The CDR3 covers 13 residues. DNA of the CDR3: TGTGCCAGCTCCCTCAGCTCCGGGCAGCCCCAGCATTTT. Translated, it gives CASSLSSGQPQHF.

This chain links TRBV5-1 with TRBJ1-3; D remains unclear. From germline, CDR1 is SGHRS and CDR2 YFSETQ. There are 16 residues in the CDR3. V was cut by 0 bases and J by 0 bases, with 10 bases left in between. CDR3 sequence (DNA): TGCGCCAGCAGCTTGGCTCCGAGGAACTCTGGAAACACCATATATTTT. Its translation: CASSLAPRNSGNTIYF.

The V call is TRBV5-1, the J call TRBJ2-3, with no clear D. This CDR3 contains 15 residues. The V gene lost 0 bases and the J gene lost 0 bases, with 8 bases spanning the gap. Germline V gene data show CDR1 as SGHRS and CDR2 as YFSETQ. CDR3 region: CASSLGYGSTDTQYF. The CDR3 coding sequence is TGCGCCAGCAGCTTGGGGTACGGAAGCACAGATACGCAGTATTTT.

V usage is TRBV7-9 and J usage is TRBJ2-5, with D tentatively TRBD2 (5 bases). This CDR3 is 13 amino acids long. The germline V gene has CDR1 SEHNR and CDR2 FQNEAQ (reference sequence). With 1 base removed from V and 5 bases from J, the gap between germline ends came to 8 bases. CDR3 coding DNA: TGTGCCAGCAGCTTAGGAGCGGTGGAGACCCAGTACTTC. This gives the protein CASSLGAVETQYF.